This T cell receptor beta chain was sequenced in a study of CD8 T cells in ankylosing spondylitis. About this clonotype itself: The antigen remains undetermined.

Via MiXCR, TCRdb re-called the 5' RACE reads, giving one row per CDR3 protein. The sample lists some 840,000 distinct CDR3 sequences; about 11% were seen once. Germline loops: CDR1 KGHSH, CDR2 LQKENI. Trimming left V 5 bases short and J 2 bases short, with 12 bases between. CDR3 size: 14 residues. Study findings and constraints: It appeared that ankylosing spondylitis blood was characterized by a TCR beta motif of fewer than ten highly homologous variants.

The receptor was isolated from a male donor with ankylosing spondylitis. The sample consisted of blood, either unsorted or a sorted T cell fraction (not recorded which). The chain employs TRBV18 and TRBJ1-1, with D perhaps TRBD1 (6 bases). CDR3 in amino acids: CASSVQQGNTEAFF. The CDR3 DNA is TGTGCCAGCTCAGTTCAACAGGGTAACACTGAAGCTTTCTTT.